The clone carrying this TCR beta chain was recorded a few times. The antigen is unknown. The data derive from a study of early T cells in non-severe SARS-CoV-2 infection. The wider study: Alpha and beta chains were unpaired, from unsorted whole-blood bulk RNA.

Tagging with unique molecular identifiers was applied to individual cDNA molecules. TCRdb reanalysed the 5' RACE reads using MiXCR and keeps one entry per CDR3 protein. This table holds around 89,000 distinct CDR3 sequences, roughly 14% found once. Study-level points and caveats: The VDJdb matching leaned toward anti-spike CD8 responses and overlooked private and CD4 specificities.

The germline V gene has CDR1 DFQATT and CDR2 SNEGSKA (reference sequence). Deletions cut 6 bases from V and 7 bases from J, with 12 bases between. CDR3 length equals 11 residues. The genes are TRBV20-1 and TRBJ1-2; D gene uncertain. Sample: whole blood. The clonotype was recovered from an adult who was a healthcare worker with PCR-confirmed SARS-CoV-2 infection or an uninfected control (not recorded which). Here the CDR3 reads CSAVPSRGYTF. The CDR3 DNA is TGCAGTGCCGTTCCATCGCGTGGCTACACCTTC.